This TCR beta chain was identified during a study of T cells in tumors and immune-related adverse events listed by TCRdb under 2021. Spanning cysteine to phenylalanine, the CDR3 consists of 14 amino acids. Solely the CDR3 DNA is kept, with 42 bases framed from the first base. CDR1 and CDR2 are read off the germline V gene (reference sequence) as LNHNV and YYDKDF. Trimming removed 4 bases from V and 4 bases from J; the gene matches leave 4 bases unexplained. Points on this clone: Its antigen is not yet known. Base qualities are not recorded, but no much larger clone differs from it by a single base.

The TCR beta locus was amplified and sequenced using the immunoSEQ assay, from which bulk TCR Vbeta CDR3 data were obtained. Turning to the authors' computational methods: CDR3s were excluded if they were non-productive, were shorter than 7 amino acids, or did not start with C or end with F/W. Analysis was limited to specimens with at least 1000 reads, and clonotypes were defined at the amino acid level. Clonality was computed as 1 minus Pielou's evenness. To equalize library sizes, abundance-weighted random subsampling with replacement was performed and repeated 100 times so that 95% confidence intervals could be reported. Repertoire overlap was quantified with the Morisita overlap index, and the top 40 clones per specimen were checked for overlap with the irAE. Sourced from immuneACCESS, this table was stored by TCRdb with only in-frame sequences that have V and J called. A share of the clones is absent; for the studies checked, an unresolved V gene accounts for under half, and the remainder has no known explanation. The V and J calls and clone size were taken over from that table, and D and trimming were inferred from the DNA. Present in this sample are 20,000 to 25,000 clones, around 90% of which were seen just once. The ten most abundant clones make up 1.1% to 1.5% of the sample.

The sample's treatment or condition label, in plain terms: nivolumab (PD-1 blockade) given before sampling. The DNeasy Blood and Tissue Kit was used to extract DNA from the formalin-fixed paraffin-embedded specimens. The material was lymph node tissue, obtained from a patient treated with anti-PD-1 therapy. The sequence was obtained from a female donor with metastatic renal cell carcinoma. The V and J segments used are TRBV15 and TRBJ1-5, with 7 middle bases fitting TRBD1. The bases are TGTGCCACCAGCATTGACAGGGCGAATCAGCCCCAGCATTTT. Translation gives CATSIDRANQPQHF. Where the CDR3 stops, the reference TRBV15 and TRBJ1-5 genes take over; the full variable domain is DAMVIQNPRYQVTQFGKPVTLSCSQTLNHNVMYWYQQKSSQAPKLLFHYYDKDFNNEADTPDNFQSRRPNTSFCFLDIRSPGLGDTAMYLCATSIDRANQPQHFGDGTRLSIL.